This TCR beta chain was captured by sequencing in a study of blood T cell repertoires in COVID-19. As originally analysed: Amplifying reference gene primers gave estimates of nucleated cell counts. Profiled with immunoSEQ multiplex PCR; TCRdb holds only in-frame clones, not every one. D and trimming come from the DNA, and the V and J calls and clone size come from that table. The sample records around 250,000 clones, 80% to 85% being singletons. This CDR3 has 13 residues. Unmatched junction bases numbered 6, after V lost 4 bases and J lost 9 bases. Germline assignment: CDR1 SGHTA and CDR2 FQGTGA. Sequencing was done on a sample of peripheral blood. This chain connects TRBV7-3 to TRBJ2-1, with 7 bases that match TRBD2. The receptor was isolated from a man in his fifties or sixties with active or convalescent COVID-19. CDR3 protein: CASSSHREGEQFF. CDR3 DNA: TGTGCCAGCAGCTCACATAGGGAGGGTGAGCAGTTCTTC.